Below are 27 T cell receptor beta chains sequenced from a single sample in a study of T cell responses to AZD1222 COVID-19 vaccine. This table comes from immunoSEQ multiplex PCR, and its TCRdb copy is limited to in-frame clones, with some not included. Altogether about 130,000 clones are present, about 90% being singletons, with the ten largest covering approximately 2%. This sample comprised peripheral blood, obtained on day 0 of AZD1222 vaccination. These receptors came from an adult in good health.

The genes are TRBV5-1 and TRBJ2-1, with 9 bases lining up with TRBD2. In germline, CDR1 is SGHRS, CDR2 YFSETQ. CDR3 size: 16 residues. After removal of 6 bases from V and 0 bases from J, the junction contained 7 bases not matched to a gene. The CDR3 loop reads CASKTSGGPSYNEQFF. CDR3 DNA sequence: TGCGCCAGCAAAACAAGCGGGGGGCCCTCCTACAATGAGCAGTTCTTC. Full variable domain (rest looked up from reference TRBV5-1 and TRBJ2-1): KAGVTQTPRYLIKTRGQQVTLSCSPISGHRSVSWYQQTPGQGLQFLFEYFSETQRNKGNFPGRFSGRQFSNSRSEMNVSTLELGDSALYLCASKTSGGPSYNEQFFGPGTRLTVL.

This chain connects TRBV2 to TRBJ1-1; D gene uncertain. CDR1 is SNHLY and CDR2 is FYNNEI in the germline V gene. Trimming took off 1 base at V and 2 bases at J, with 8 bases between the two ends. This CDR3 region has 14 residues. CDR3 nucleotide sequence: TGTGCCAGCAGTGAAGGGATGATTAACACTGAAGCTTTCTTT. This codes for CASSEGMINTEAFF. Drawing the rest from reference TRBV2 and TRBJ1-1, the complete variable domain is EPEVTQTPSHQVTQMGQEVILRCVPISNHLYFYWYRQILGQKVEFLVSFYNNEISEKSEIFDDQFSVERPDGSNFTLKIRSTKLEDSAMYFCASSEGMINTEAFFGQGTRLTVV.

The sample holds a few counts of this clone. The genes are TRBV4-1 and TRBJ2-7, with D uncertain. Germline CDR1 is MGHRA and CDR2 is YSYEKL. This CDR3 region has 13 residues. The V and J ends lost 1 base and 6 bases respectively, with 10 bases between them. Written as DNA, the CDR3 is TGCGCCAGCAGCCAAGGGATCGTTTCCGAGCAGTACTTC. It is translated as CASSQGIVSEQYF.

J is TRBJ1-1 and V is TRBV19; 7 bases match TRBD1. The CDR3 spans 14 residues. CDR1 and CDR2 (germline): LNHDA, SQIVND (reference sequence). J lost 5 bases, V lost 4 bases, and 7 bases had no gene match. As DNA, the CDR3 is TGTGCCAGTAGTACGACAGGGATGTGGACTGAAGCTTTCTTT. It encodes CASSTTGMWTEAFF.

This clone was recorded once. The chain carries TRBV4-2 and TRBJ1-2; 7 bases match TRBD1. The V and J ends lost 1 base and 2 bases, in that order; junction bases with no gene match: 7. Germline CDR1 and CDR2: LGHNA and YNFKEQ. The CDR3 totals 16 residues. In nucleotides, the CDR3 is TGTGCCAGCAGCCAAGGGGGACAGAGCCAGAACTATGGCTACACCTTC. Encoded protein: CASSQGGQSQNYGYTF.

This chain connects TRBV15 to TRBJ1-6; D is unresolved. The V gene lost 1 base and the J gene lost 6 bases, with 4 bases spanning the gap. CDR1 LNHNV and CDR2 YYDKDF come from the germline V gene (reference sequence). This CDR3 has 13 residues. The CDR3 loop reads CATSRVGNSPLHF. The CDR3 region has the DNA TGTGCCACCAGCAGAGTAGGTAATTCACCCCTCCACTTT.

The CDR3 sequence is CASRGGNRPEAFF. The CDR3 coding sequence is TGTGCCAGCAGAGGAGGTAACCGCCCTGAAGCTTTCTTT. The V gene is TRBV6-5, the J gene TRBJ1-1, with unresolved D. Germline V gene lookup returns CDR1 MNHEY and CDR2 SVGAGI. The CDR3 is made up of 13 amino acids. V gave up 6 bases and J gave up 6 bases, with 14 bases separating them.

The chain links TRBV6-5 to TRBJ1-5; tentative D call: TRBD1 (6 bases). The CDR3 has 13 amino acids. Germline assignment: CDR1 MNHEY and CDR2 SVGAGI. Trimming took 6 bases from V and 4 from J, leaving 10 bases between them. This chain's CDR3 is CASRGDTNQPQHF. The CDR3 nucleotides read TGTGCCAGCAGGGGGGACACGAATCAGCCCCAGCATTTT.

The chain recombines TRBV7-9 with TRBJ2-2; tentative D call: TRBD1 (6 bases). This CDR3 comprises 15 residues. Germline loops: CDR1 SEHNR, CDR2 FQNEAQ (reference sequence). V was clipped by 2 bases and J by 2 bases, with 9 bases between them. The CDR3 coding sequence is TGTGCCAGCAGCTTAAGGGGGATCAACACCGGGGAGCTGTTTTTT. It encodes CASSLRGINTGELFF.

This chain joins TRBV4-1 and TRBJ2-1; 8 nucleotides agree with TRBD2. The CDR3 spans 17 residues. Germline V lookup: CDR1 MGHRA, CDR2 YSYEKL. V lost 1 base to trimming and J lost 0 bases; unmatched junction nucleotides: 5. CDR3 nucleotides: TGCGCCAGCAGCCAAGGGACTAGCCAGCCCTCCTACAATGAGCAGTTCTTC. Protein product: CASSQGTSQPSYNEQFF.

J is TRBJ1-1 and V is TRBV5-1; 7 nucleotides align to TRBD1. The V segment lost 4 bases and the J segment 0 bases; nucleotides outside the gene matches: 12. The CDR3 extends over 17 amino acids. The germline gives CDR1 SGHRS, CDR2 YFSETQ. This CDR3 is CASSRTILQGMNTEAFF. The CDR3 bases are TGCGCCAGCAGCCGGACCATACTACAGGGGATGAACACTGAAGCTTTCTTT.

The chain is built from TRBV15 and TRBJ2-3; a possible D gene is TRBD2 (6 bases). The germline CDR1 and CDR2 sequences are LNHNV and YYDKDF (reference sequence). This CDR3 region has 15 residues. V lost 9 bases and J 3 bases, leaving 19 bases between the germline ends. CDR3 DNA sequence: TGTGCCACTGCCTTCCCGGGGGTGATAACAGATACGCAGTATTTT. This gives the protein CATAFPGVITDTQYF.

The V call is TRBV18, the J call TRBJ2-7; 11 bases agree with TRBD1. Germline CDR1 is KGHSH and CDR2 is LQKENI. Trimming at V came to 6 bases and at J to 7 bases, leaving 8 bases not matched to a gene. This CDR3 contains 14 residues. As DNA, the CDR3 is TGTGCCAGCTCGCGGGGACAGGGGGTTCGAGAGCAGTACTTC. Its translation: CASSRGQGVREQYF.

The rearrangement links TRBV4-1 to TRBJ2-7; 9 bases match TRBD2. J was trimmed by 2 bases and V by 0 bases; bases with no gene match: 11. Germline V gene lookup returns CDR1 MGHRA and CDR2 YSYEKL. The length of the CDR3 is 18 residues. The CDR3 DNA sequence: TGCGCCAGCAGCCAAGACGGGCGGGGGGGCCTTCCGACCTACGAGCAGTACTTC. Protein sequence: CASSQDGRGGLPTYEQYF.

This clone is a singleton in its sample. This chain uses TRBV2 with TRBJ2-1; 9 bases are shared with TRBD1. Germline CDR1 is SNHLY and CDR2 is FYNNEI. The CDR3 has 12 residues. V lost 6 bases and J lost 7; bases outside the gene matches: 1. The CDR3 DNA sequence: TGTGCCAGCAGGGACAGGGGAAATGAGCAGTTCTTC. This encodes CASRDRGNEQFF. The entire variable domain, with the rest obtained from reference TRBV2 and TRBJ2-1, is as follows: EPEVTQTPSHQVTQMGQEVILRCVPISNHLYFYWYRQILGQKVEFLVSFYNNEISEKSEIFDDQFSVERPDGSNFTLKIRSTKLEDSAMYFCASRDRGNEQFFGPGTRLTVL.

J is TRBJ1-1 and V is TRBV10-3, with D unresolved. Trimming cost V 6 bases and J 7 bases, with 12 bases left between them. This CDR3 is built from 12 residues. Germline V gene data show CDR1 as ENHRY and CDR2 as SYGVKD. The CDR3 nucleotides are TGTGCCATCAGCCGCGGCGAGGTTGAAGCTTTCTTT. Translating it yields CAISRGEVEAFF.

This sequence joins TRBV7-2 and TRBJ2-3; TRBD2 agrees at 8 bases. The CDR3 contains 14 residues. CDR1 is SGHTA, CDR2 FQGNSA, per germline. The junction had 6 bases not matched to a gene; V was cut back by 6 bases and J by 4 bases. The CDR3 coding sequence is TGTGCCAGCAGGTTCGGGGGGGGCGCAGATACGCAGTATTTT. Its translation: CASRFGGGADTQYF. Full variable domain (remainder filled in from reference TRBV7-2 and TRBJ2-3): GAGVSQSPSNKVTEKGKDVELRCDPISGHTALYWYRQSLGQGLEFLIYFQGNSAPDKSGLPSDRFSAERTGGSVSTLTIQRTQQEDSAVYLCASRFGGGADTQYFGPGTRLTVL.

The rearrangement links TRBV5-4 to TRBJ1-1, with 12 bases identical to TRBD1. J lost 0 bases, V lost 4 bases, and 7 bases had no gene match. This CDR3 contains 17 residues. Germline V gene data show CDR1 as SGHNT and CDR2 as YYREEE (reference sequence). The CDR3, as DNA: TGTGCCAGCAGCCCTGCCGGGACAGGGGGCATGAACACTGAAGCTTTCTTT. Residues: CASSPAGTGGMNTEAFF. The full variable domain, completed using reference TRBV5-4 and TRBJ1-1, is ETGVTQSPTHLIKTRGQQVTLRCSSQSGHNTVSWYQQALGQGPQFIFQYYREEENGRGNFPPRFSGLQFPNYSSELNVNALELDDSALYLCASSPAGTGGMNTEAFFGQGTRLTVV.

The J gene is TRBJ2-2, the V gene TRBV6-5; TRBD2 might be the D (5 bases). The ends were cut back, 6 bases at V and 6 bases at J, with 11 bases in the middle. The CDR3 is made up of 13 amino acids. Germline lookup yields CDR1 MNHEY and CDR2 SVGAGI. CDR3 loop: CASSLLGPGELFF. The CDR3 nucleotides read TGTGCCAGCAGCCTACTAGGTCCCGGGGAGCTGTTTTTT.

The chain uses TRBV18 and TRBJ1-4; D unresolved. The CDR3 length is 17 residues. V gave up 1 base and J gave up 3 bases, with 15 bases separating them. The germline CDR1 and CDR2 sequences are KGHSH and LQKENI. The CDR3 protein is CASSPQTTTVSNEKLFF. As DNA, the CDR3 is TGTGCCAGCTCACCACAAACTACGACGGTGTCTAATGAAAAACTGTTTTTT.

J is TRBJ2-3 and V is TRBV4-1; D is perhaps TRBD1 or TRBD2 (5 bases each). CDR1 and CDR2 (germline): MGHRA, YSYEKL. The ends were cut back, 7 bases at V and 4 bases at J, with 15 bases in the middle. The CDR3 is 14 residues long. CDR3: CASTLEGRSDTQYF. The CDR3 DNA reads TGCGCCAGCACCCTAGAGGGGAGATCAGATACGCAGTATTTT.

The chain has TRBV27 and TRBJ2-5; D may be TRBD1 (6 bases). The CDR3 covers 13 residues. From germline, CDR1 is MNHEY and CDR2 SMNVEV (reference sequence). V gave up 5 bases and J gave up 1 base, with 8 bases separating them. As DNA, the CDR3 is TGTGCCAGCAGTCCGGACAGCCAAGAGACCCAGTACTTC. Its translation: CASSPDSQETQYF.

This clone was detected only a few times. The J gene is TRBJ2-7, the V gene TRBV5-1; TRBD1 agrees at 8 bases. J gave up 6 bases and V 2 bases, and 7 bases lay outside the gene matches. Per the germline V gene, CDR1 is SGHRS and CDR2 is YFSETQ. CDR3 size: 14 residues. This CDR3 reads CASSFGTGPFEQYF. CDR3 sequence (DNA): TGCGCCAGCAGCTTCGGGACAGGCCCCTTCGAGCAGTACTTC. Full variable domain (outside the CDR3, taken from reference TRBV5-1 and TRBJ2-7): KAGVTQTPRYLIKTRGQQVTLSCSPISGHRSVSWYQQTPGQGLQFLFEYFSETQRNKGNFPGRFSGRQFSNSRSEMNVSTLELGDSALYLCASSFGTGPFEQYFGPGTRLTVT.

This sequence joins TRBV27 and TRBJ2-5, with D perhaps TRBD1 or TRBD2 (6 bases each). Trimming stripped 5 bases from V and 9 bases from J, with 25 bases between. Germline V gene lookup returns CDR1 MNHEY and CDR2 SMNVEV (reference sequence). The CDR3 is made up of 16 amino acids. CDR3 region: CASSPLGAGREKAQYF. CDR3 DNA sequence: TGTGCCAGCAGTCCGTTGGGGGCGGGGAGAGAGAAGGCCCAGTACTTC.

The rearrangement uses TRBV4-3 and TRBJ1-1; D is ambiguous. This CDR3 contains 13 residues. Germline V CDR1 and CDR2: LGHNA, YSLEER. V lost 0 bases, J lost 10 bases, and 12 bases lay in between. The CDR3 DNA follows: TGCGCCAGCAGCCAAGAGGCGATGCTTGGAGCTTTCTTT. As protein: CASSQEAMLGAFF.

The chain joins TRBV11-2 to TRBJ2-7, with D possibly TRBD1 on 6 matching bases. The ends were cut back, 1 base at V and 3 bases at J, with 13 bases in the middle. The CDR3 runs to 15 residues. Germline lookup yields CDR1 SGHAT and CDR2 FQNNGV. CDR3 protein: CASSLGPGVSYEQYF. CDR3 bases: TGTGCCAGCAGCTTAGGGCCAGGGGTAAGCTACGAGCAGTACTTC. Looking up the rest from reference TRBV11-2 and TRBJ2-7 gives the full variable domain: EAGVAQSPRYKIIEKRQSVAFWCNPISGHATLYWYQQILGQGPKLLIQFQNNGVVDDSQLPKDRFSAERLKGVDSTLKIQPAKLEDSAVYLCASSLGPGVSYEQYFGPGTRLTVT.

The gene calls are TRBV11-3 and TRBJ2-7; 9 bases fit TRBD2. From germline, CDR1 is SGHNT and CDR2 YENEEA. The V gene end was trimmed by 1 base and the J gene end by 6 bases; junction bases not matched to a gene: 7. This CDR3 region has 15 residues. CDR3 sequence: CASSLVLAGPSEQYF. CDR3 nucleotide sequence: TGTGCCAGCAGCTTAGTGCTAGCGGGACCCTCCGAGCAGTACTTC.